The 16 T cell receptor beta chains below all came from one sample that was sequenced in a study of blood T cell repertoires in COVID-19. Clones were read by immunoSEQ multiplex PCR, and TCRdb kept only the in-frame ones, dropping some. Seen here are 410,000 or so clones, approximately 91% observed once, and the top ten hold 1.5% to 1.7%. The sample was peripheral blood. The receptors here all came from a woman in her 40s with COVID-19, enrolled during active disease.

This rearrangement joins TRBV5-4 to TRBJ1-5; D gene ambiguous. The CDR3 loop spans 16 amino acids. Trimming removed 2 bases at V and 0 bases at J, with 12 bases between. CDR1 SGHNT and CDR2 YYREEE come from the germline V gene (reference sequence). CDR3 DNA sequence: TGTGCCAGCAGCTTAGGCCCCAGCGATAGCAATCAGCCCCAGCATTTT. Translation: CASSLGPSDSNQPQHF.

This chain connects TRBV27 to TRBJ2-7; TRBD1 aligns across 9 bases. CDR3 length equals 15 residues. Germline V gene lookup returns CDR1 MNHEY and CDR2 SMNVEV (reference sequence). Trimming removed 5 bases from V and 6 bases from J; junction bases left unmatched: 11. The CDR3 DNA follows: TGTGCCAGCAGTCGCTCGGGACAGGGAATAGCCGAGCAGTACTTC. This gives the protein CASSRSGQGIAEQYF.

This clone was counted only a few times. The rearrangement links TRBV7-7 to TRBJ2-2; 7 bases are shared with TRBD1. The V gene's germline CDR1 is SSHAT and CDR2 FNYEAQ (reference sequence). The length of the CDR3 is 13 residues. CDR3 region: CAVQGENTGELFF. The CDR3 bases are TGTGCTGTCCAGGGGGAGAACACCGGGGAGCTGTTTTTT.

The V call is TRBV7-2, the J call TRBJ2-2, with D tentatively TRBD1 (6 bases). The CDR3 runs 15 residues. Germline assignment: CDR1 SGHTA and CDR2 FQGNSA. Trimming stripped 4 bases from V and 1 base from J, with 10 bases between. In DNA, the CDR3 is TGTGCCAGCAGCTCGATAGGGGGGAACACCGGGGAGCTGTTTTTT. It specifies CASSSIGGNTGELFF.

Comments on this clone: Other nucleotide sequences in the sample specify the same CDR3. This chain connects TRBV28 to TRBJ1-2, with D possibly matching TRBD1 (5 bases). Germline CDR1 is MDHEN and CDR2 is SYDVKM. The CDR3 runs to 12 residues. V was shortened by 7 bases and J by 4 bases, with 10 bases between the two germline ends. The CDR3 reads CASTPGVYGYTF. CDR3 sequence (DNA): TGTGCCAGCACCCCGGGGGTCTATGGCTACACCTTC.

The rearrangement links TRBV29-1 to TRBJ1-2, with TRBD1 matching over 7 bases. The germline gives CDR1 SQVTM, CDR2 ANQGSEA. The CDR3 is 16 amino acids. J lost 12 bases, V lost 6 bases, and 25 bases had no gene match. CDR3 coding DNA: TGCAGCGTCCCATATAGCCCAGGGGGTAGGGACATCGGGCACACCTTC. Protein sequence: CSVPYSPGGRDIGHTF. Drawing the rest from reference TRBV29-1 and TRBJ1-2, the complete variable domain is SAVISQKPSRDICQRGTSLTIQCQVDSQVTMMFWYRQQPGQSLTLIATANQGSEATYESGFVIDKFPISRPNLTFSTLTVSNMSPEDSSIYLCSVPYSPGGRDIGHTFGSGTRLTVV.

This rearrangement joins TRBV12-5 to TRBJ2-1, with TRBD2 identical over 15 bases. After removal of 6 bases from V and 0 bases from J, the junction contained 6 bases not matched to a gene. The CDR3 runs 18 residues. Germline-derived CDR1 and CDR2 are LGHNT and FRNRAP. CDR3 loop: CASGPGTSGRSSYNEQFF. CDR3 DNA: TGTGCTAGTGGCCCCGGGACTAGCGGGAGGAGCTCCTACAATGAGCAGTTCTTC.

The chain uses TRBV19 and TRBJ2-3; TRBD2 matches at 10 bases. Germline CDR1 reads LNHDA; CDR2 reads SQIVND (reference sequence). V gave up 8 bases and J gave up 5 bases; unmatched junction bases: 10. The CDR3 covers 15 residues. The CDR3 nucleotides read TGTGCCAGTTCCAGCGGGGGGGCGGGCCGAGATACGCAGTATTTT. Protein sequence: CASSSGGAGRDTQYF. Supplemented by reference TRBV19 and TRBJ2-3, the full variable domain reads DGGITQSPKYLFRKEGQNVTLSCEQNLNHDAMYWYRQDPGQGLRLIYYSQIVNDFQKGDIAEGYSVSREKKESFPLTVTSAQKNPTAFYLCASSSGGAGRDTQYFGPGTRLTVL.

This clone was observed a single time. The V call is TRBV5-1, the J call TRBJ2-7; 8 nucleotides agree with TRBD1. The V gene end was trimmed by 4 bases and the J gene end by 6 bases; junction bases not matched to a gene: 9. Per the germline V gene, CDR1 is SGHRS and CDR2 is YFSETQ. This CDR3 comprises 14 residues. In DNA form, the CDR3 reads TGCGCCAGCAGCACCGGACAGGGAACGGGCGAGCAGTACTTC. Translation: CASSTGQGTGEQYF.

The J gene is TRBJ1-1, the V gene TRBV6-5; D is undetermined. The CDR3 spans 14 residues. Germline V lookup: CDR1 MNHEY, CDR2 SVGAGI. Trimming pared 3 bases from V and 4 bases from J, leaving 12 bases between. CDR3 in amino acids: CASSYDGSGTEAFF. The CDR3 DNA follows: TGTGCCAGCAGTTATGACGGTTCGGGCACTGAAGCTTTCTTT.

A single count supports this clone. CDR3 bases: TGTGCCAGCAGTGAAGAGGCGATGGCTAGCGGCTACGAGCAGTACTTC. Its translation is CASSEEAMASGYEQYF. The chain employs TRBV6-1 and TRBJ2-7; 7 bases agree with TRBD2. The CDR3 contains 16 residues. V shed 1 base, J shed 3 bases, and the junction held 9 bases outside the gene matches. Germline V gene data show CDR1 as MNHNS and CDR2 as SASEGT.

CDR3 in DNA: TGTGCCAGCAATCGGGGTCCTAAATTGGGTTCACCCCTCCACTTT. Translated, it gives CASNRGPKLGSPLHF. The chain employs TRBV7-2 and TRBJ1-6; D is unresolved. In germline, CDR1 is SGHTA, CDR2 FQGNSA. V dropped 7 bases and J dropped 9 bases, with 19 bases sitting between them. The CDR3 consists of 15 residues. The full variable domain, completed using reference TRBV7-2 and TRBJ1-6, is GAGVSQSPSNKVTEKGKDVELRCDPISGHTALYWYRQSLGQGLEFLIYFQGNSAPDKSGLPSDRFSAERTGGSVSTLTIQRTQQEDSAVYLCASNRGPKLGSPLHFGNGTRLTVT.

This clone appeared a single time. The gene calls are TRBV5-1 and TRBJ1-3; D is ambiguous. Germline CDR1 SGHRS, CDR2 YFSETQ. V was shortened by 0 bases and J by 3 bases, with 10 bases between the two germline ends. This CDR3 is 15 amino acids long. CDR3 region: CASSLVPEGGNTIYF. For the CDR3, the DNA is TGCGCCAGCAGCTTGGTCCCGGAGGGTGGAAACACCATATATTTT. The variable domain in full, completed from reference TRBV5-1 and TRBJ1-3, reads KAGVTQTPRYLIKTRGQQVTLSCSPISGHRSVSWYQQTPGQGLQFLFEYFSETQRNKGNFPGRFSGRQFSNSRSEMNVSTLELGDSALYLCASSLVPEGGNTIYFGEGSWLTVV.

This clone was found a few times. This rearrangement joins TRBV19 to TRBJ1-1; D gene unclear. CDR3 length: 12 residues. V lost 5 bases and J lost 10, with 14 bases in between. The germline gives CDR1 LNHDA, CDR2 SQIVND (reference sequence). DNA of the CDR3: TGTGCCAGTAGTGATACGAGGGAACGAGCTTTCTTT. Protein sequence: CASSDTRERAFF.

This clone has a handful of counts. The chain recombines TRBV5-1 with TRBJ1-4; possibly TRBD1 for D (6 bases). The germline V gene has CDR1 SGHRS and CDR2 YFSETQ. The CDR3 totals 13 residues. With 1 base removed from V and 8 bases from J, the gap between germline ends came to 9 bases. The CDR3 protein is CASSLTGREKLFF. The CDR3 nucleotides read TGCGCCAGCAGCTTGACAGGGAGAGAAAAACTGTTTTTT. The full variable domain, its missing parts supplied by reference TRBV5-1 and TRBJ1-4, is KAGVTQTPRYLIKTRGQQVTLSCSPISGHRSVSWYQQTPGQGLQFLFEYFSETQRNKGNFPGRFSGRQFSNSRSEMNVSTLELGDSALYLCASSLTGREKLFFGSGTQLSVL.

The chain links TRBV12-3 or TRBV12-4 to TRBJ1-1; D unresolved. The CDR3 spans 12 residues. V lost 1 base and J 4 bases, leaving 4 bases between the germline ends. This chain's CDR3 is CASSLGATEAFF. The CDR3 bases are TGTGCCAGCAGTTTAGGGGCCACTGAAGCTTTCTTT.